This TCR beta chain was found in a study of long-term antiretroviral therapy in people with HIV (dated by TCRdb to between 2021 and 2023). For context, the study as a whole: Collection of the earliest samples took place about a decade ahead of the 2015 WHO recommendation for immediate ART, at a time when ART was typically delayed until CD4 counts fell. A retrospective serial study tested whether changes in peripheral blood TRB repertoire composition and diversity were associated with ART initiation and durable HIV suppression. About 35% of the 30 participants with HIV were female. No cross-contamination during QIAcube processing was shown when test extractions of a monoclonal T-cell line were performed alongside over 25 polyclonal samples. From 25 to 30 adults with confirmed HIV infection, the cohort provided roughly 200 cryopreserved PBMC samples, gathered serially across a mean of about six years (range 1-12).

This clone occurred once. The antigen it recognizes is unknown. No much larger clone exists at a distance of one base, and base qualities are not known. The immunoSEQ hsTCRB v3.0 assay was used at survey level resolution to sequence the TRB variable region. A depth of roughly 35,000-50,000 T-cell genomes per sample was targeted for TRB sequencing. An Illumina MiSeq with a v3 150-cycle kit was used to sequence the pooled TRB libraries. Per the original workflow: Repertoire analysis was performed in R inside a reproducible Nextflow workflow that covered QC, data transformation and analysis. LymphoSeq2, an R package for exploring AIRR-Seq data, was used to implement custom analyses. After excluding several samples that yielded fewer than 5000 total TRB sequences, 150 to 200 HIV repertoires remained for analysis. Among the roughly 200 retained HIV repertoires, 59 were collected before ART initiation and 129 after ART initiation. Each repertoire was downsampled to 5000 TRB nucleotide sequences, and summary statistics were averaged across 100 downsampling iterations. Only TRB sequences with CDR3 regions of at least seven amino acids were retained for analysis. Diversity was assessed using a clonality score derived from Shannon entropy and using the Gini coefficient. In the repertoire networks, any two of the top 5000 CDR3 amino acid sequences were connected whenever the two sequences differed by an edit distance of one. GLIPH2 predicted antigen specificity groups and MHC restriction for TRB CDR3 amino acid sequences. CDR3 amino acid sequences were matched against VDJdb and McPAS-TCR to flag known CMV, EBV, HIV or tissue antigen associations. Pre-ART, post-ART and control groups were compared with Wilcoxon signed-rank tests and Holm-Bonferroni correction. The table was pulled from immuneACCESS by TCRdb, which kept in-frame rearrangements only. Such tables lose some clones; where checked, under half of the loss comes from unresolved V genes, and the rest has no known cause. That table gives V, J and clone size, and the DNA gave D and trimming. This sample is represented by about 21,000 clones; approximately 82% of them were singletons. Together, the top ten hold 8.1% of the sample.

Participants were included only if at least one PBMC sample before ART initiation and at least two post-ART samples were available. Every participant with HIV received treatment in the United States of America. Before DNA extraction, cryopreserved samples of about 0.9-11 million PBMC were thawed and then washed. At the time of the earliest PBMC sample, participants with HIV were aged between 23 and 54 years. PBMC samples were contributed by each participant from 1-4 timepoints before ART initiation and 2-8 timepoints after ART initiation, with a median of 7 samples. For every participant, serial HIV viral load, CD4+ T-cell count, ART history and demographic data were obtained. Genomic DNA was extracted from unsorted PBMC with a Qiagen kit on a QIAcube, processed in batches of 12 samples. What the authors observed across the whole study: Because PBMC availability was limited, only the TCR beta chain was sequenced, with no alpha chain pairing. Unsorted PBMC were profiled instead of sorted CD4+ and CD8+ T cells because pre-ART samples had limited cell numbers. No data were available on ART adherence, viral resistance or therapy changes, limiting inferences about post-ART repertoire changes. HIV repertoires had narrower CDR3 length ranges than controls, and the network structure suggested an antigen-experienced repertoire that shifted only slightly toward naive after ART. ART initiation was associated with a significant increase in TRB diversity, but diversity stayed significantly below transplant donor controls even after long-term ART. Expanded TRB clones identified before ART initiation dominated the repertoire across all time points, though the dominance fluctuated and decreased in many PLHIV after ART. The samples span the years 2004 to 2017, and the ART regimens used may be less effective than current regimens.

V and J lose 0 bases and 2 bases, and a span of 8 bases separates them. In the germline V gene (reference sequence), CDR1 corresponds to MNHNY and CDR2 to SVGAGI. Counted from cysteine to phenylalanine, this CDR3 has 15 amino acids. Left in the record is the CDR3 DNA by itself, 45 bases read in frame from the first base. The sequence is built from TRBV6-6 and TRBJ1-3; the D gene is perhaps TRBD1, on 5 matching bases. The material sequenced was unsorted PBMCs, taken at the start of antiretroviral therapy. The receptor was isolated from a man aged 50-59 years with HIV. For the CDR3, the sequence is CASSYSTVTGNTIYF. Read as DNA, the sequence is TGTGCCAGCAGTTACTCGACAGTTACTGGAAACACCATATATTTT.